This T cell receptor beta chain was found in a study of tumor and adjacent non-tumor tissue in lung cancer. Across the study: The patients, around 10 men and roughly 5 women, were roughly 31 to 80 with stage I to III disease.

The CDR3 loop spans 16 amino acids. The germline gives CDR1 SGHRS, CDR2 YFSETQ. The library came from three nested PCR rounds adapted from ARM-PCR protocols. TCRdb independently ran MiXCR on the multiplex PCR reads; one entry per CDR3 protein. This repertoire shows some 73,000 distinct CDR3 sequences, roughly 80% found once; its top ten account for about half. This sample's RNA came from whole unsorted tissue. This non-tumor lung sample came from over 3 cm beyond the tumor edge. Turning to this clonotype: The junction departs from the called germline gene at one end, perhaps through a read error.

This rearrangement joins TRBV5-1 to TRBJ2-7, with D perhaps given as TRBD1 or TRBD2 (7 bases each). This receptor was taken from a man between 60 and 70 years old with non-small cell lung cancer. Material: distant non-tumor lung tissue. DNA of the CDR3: TGCGCCGGCAGCTCAGGCGCAGGGGGGGACTCCTACGAGCAGTACTTC. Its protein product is CAGSSGAGGDSYEQYF. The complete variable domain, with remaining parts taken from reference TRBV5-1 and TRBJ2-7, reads KAGVTQTPRYLIKTRGQQVTLSCSPISGHRSVSWYQQTPGQGLQFLFEYFSETQRNKGNFPGRFSGRQFSNSRSEMNVSTLELGDSALYLCAGSSGAGGDSYEQYFGPGTRLTVT.